The 5 T cell receptor beta chains in this list originate from one sample, sequenced in a study of T cells after yellow fever vaccination. TCRdb analysed the 5' RACE reads with MiXCR anew, one entry per CDR3 protein. The sample includes some 320,000 distinct CDR3 sequences, around 4.4% seen only once; the top ten take roughly 21%. The source material was PBMCs, sampled 15 days after the yellow fever booster vaccination. These receptors originate from a man between 18 and 35 years old who received the YFV17D yellow fever vaccine.

This clonotype was counted between two and nine times. V usage is TRBV4-3 and J usage is TRBJ2-7; D perhaps matches TRBD2 (5 bases). The V and J ends lost 0 bases and 0 bases respectively, with 12 bases between them. This CDR3 has 16 amino acids. CDR1 is LGHNA and CDR2 is YSLEER in the germline V gene. The CDR3 nucleotides are TGCGCCAGCAGCCAAGATAGCAGCGGATTCTCCTACGAGCAGTACTTC. Protein: CASSQDSSGFSYEQYF.

The genes are TRBV14 and TRBJ1-2, with D hard to call. The CDR3 extends over 12 amino acids. Germline assignment: CDR1 SGHDN and CDR2 FVKESK. The V end was cut by 1 base, the J end by 8 bases, with 8 bases between. CDR3 in amino acids: CASSQGGNGYTF. For the CDR3, the DNA is TGTGCCAGCAGCCAAGGAGGCAACGGCTACACCTTC.

This clonotype was seen a few times. V gene TRBV6-1 combines with J gene TRBJ1-2, with D possibly being TRBD1 (5 bases). The CDR3 is 13 amino acids. Trimming shortened V by 3 bases and J by 4 bases, and 9 bases separated the two germline ends. Germline V CDR1 and CDR2: MNHNS, SASEGT. This CDR3 reads CASSDRVTYGYTF. The CDR3 coding sequence is TGTGCCAGCAGTGACAGGGTGACCTATGGCTACACCTTC.

This chain connects TRBV5-1 to TRBJ2-7; no firm D call. V lost 0 bases to trimming and J lost 6 bases, with 10 bases between them. Germline V lookup: CDR1 SGHRS, CDR2 YFSETQ. The CDR3 has 13 amino acids. In DNA form, the CDR3 reads TGCGCCAGCAGCTTGGTCGGCACCACCGAGCAGTACTTC. It yields the protein CASSLVGTTEQYF.

This clonotype was detected ten times or more. This rearrangement joins TRBV5-1 to TRBJ2-1; D assignment may be TRBD1 or TRBD2 (5 bases each). CDR1 is SGHRS and CDR2 is YFSETQ in the germline V gene. This CDR3 region has 15 residues. V was clipped by 4 bases and J by 10 bases, with 21 bases between them. The CDR3 DNA sequence: TGCGCCAGCAGCCTCTCACTTGGGGGTGTAAAGGAGCAGTTCTTC. Its translation is CASSLSLGGVKEQFF.